The following is a TCR beta chain sequence with its context. Its antigen target is currently unknown. No much larger clone exists at a distance of one base, and base qualities are not known. Enrolling through a virtual design, the prospective study's participants ranged in age from about 18 to 100 years and lived across around 25 United States geographic areas. Cohort assignment in the prospective study relied on participant-reported clinical history from a screening survey and a study questionnaire. For ImmuneRACE Cohort 3, a participant was defined as recovered based on two consecutive negative NP/OP PCR tests, clearance by a healthcare professional, or resolution of symptoms. Each participant in the prospective study had whole blood, serum and a nasopharyngeal or oropharyngeal swab collected by mobile phlebotomists. Over a 2-month period, participants in the prospective study had the option of providing additional blood draws and questionnaires. Prospective study blood samples were shipped either frozen or at room temperature before DNA extraction.

CDR3 length: 14 amino acids, cysteine to phenylalanine. Only CDR3 DNA is held: 42 bases, read in frame from base 1. CDR1 and CDR2, looked up from the germline V gene, are MNHEY and SVGAGI. V drops 8 bases and J drops 9 bases, leaving 20 bases in between. This sample is drawn from a study of blood T cell repertoires in COVID-19 (TCRdb year 2020). With respect to the entire study: Samples covering the acute and convalescent phases of COVID-19 were provided by collaborators in the United States, Italy and Spain. The material from the prospective study consisted of cDNA or gDNA derived from T cells, B-cell-depleted T cells, or PBMCs. Subjects who had been exposed to COVID-19, were actively infected with it, or had recovered from it provided the deeply sampled blood TCRbeta repertoires that made up the dataset. The repertoires were released in a freely available public database meant as a resource for research on the immune response to SARS-CoV-2. Samples were obtained from the ongoing ImmuneRACE study (first 160 participants) and from about 1,300 subjects provided by 6 global collaborators. Nearly every sample came with metadata listing a de-identified subject ID, COVID-19 status, age in years and sex. Where available, HLA class I and class II types were obtained from metadata supplied by the sample provider rather than from assay-based typing.

TCRbeta CDR3 regions were amplified from genomic DNA by means of the immunoSEQ Assay, a bias-controlled multiplex PCR. As for the original processing: Within the assay, amplification of reference gene primers was used to estimate how many nucleated cells each sample contained. To quantify the absolute abundance of each unique TCRbeta CDR3 rearrangement, sequence reads were collapsed and filtered. Productive Simpson clonality was computed per sample as the square root of Simpson's diversity index over productive rearrangements. TCRdb obtained this table from immuneACCESS and retained in-frame rearrangements with V and J assigned. These tables miss some clones; where compared with another copy, unresolved V genes account for less than half of the shortfall, and the remainder is unexplained. From that table come the V and J calls and clone size; the DNA was used to work out D and trimming. The sample profile shows some 150,000 clones; about 88% of them were found once. The top ten hold around 0.77% of the sample.

What the study reported, not specific to this receptor: Clinical and demographic metadata were provided uncurated, with the amount varying by source and participant.

The sequence came from a woman between 18 and 29 years old who had recovered from COVID-19. The V and J segments used are TRBV6-5 and TRBJ1-5, and the D gene may be TRBD1, 6 bases matching. Material: PBMCs or T cells enriched from blood (not recorded which). DNA sequence: TGTGCCAGCGTCCGTGTGGGGGGGCTTCGGCCCCAGCATTTT. This sequence encodes CASVRVGGLRPQHF.